This TCR beta chain was found in a study of shared clonotypes between healthy human individuals. As regards this clone: The antigen is not known.

There are 15 residues in the CDR3. The germline V gene has CDR1 MNHEY and CDR2 SVGAGI. The germline V and J ends were trimmed by 2 bases and 4 bases, with 12 bases remaining between them. The donor cohort consisted entirely of Caucasian adults residing in Nashville, Tennessee. Assay: immunoSEQ multiplex PCR; the TCRdb copy retains only in-frame clones and omits some. This table has 650,000 to 800,000 clones, 55% to 75% appearing once. Study-level results: Rarefaction analysis demonstrated incomplete sorted-subset sequencing notwithstanding large depth. The donor pool, a small one, limited the genetic and exposure-history diversity represented. Generation probabilities of non-shared clonotypes were lower (relative to those shared by all four donors).

Sequenced: memory CD4+ T cells sorted from blood. Subset of the sample: CD45RA-negative fraction. The rearrangement links TRBV6-5 to TRBJ1-5, with D tentatively TRBD1 (6 bases). The receptor was derived from a woman aged 25 to 39 in good health. The CDR3 sequence: CASSYTHTGNQPQHF. The CDR3 region has the DNA TGTGCCAGCAGTTACACACATACAGGGAATCAGCCCCAGCATTTT.